This TCR beta chain comes out of a study of glioma-infiltrating T cells after dendritic cell vaccination. Study in general: Autologous tumor lysate-pulsed dendritic cell vaccination was given between the early 2000s and the early 2010s.

The assay was immunoSEQ multiplex PCR, and TCRdb's table has in-frame clones only and misses some. The table lists more than 95,000 clones, nearly 90% of them singletons. Specified time point: after dendritic cell vaccination, including at tumor progression/relapse. The CDR3 has 14 residues. V was pared by 3 bases and J by 1 base, with 8 bases between. The V gene's germline CDR1 is SNHLY and CDR2 FYNNEI. This receptor was obtained from a human donor with glioblastoma. The rearrangement uses TRBV2 and TRBJ2-3, with no clear D. The sample consisted of blood, taken after dendritic cell vaccination. CDR3 sequence (DNA): TGTGCCAGCAGTGATCTTCGGGGCACAGATACGCAGTATTTT. Its protein is CASSDLRGTDTQYF.